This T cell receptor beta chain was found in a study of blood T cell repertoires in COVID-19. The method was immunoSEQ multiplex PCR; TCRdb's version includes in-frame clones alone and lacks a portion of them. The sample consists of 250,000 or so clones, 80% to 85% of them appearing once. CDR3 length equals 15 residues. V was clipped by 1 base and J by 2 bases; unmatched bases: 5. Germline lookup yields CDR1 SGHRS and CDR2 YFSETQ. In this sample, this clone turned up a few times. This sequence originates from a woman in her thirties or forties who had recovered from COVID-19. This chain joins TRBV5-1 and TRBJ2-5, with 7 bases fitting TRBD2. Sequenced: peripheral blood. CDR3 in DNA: TGCGCCAGCAGCTTGAACGGGGGGAGACAAGAGACCCAGTACTTC. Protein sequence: CASSLNGGRQETQYF.